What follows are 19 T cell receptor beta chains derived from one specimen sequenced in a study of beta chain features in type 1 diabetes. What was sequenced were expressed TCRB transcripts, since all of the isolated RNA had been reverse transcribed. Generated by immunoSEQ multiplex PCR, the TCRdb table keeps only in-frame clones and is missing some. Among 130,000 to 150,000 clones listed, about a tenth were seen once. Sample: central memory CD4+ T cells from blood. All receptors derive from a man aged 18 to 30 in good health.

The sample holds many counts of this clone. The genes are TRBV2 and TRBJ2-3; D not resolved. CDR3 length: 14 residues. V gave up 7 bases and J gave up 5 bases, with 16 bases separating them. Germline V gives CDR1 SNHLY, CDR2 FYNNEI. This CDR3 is CASIFAGPKDTQYF. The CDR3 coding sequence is TGTGCCAGCATATTCGCTGGGCCGAAAGATACGCAGTATTTT.

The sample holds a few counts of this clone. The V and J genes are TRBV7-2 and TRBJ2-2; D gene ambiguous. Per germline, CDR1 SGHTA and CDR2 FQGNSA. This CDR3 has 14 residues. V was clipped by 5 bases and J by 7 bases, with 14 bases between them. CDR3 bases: TGTGCCAGCAGCCCGTTGGCGGTGATCGGGGAGCTGTTTTTT. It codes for CASSPLAVIGELFF.

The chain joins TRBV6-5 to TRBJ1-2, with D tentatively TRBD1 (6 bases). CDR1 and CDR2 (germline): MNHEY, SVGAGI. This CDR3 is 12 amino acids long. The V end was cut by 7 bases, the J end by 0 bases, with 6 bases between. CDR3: CASKGANYGYTF. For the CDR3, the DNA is TGTGCCAGCAAGGGGGCTAACTATGGCTACACCTTC.

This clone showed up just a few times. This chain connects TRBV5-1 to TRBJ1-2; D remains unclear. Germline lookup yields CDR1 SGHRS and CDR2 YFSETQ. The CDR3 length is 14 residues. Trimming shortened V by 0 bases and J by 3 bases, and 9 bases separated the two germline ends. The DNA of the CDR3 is TGCGCCAGCAGCTTGGCCCCCAGTGACTATGGCTACACCTTC. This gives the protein CASSLAPSDYGYTF.

The CDR3 sequence is CASSPYRTGTNQPQHF. Written as DNA, the CDR3 is TGTGCCAGCAGCCCATACCGGACAGGAACCAATCAGCCCCAGCATTTT. The genes are TRBV7-9 and TRBJ1-5; 7 positions match TRBD1. Germline-derived CDR1 and CDR2 are SEHNR and FQNEAQ (reference sequence). Losses at the gene ends were 5 bases for V and 3 bases for J; bases not matched to a gene: 10. The CDR3 sequence is 16 residues long.

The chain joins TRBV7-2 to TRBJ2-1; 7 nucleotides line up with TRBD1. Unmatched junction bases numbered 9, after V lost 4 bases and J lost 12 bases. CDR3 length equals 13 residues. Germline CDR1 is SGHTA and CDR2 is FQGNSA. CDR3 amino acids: CASSSQGREAQFF. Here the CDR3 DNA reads TGTGCCAGCAGCTCACAGGGGCGCGAAGCGCAGTTCTTC.

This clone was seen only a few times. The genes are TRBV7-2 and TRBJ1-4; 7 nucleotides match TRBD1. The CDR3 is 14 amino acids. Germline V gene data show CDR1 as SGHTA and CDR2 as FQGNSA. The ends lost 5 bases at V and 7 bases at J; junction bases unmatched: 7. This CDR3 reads CASSNLQGTEKLFF. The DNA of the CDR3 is TGTGCCAGCAGCAACTTACAGGGGACTGAAAAACTGTTTTTT.

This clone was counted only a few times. DNA of the CDR3: TGTGCCAGCAGGCAAGCGGGGGGACCCACAGATACGCAGTATTTT. Translating it yields CASRQAGGPTDTQYF. The chain combines TRBV2 with TRBJ2-3, with TRBD2 matching 9 bases. Germline V gene sequence: CDR1 SNHLY, CDR2 FYNNEI. V was clipped by 6 bases and J by 2 bases; unmatched bases: 6. CDR3 length: 15 amino acids.

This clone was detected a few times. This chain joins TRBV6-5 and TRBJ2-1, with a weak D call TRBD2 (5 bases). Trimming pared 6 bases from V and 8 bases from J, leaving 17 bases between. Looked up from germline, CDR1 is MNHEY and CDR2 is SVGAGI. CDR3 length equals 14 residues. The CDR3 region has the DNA TGTGCCAGCAGGGGTGAGGGCGCCGTCGATGAGCAGTTCTTC. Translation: CASRGEGAVDEQFF.

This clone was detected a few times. CDR3: CASSLVGGQGTQPQHF. The CDR3 DNA reads as TGTGCCAGCAGCTTAGTCGGGGGACAGGGGACACAGCCCCAGCATTTT. The chain carries TRBV7-2 and TRBJ1-5; 10 bases are shared with TRBD1. CDR1 is SGHTA, CDR2 FQGNSA, per germline. This CDR3 is 16 amino acids long. J gave up 7 bases and V 1 base, and 7 bases lay outside the gene matches.

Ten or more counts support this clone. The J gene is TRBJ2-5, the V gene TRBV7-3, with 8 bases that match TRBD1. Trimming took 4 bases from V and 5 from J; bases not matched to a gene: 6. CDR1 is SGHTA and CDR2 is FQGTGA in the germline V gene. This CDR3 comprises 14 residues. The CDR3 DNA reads TGTGCCAGCAGCTCCGGACAGGGTGCCGAGACCCAGTACTTC. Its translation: CASSSGQGAETQYF.

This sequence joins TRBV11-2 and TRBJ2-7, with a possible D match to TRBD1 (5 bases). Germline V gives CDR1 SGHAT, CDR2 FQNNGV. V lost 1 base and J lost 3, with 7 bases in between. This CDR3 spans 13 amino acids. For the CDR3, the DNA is TGTGCCAGCAGCTTAGGACAGATCTACGAGCAGTACTTC. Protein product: CASSLGQIYEQYF.

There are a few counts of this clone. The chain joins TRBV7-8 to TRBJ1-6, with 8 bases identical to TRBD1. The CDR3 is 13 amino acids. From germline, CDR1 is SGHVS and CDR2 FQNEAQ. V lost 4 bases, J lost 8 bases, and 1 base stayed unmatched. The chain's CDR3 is CASSSQGDSPLHF. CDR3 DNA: TGTGCCAGCAGCTCACAGGGGGATTCACCCCTCCACTTT.

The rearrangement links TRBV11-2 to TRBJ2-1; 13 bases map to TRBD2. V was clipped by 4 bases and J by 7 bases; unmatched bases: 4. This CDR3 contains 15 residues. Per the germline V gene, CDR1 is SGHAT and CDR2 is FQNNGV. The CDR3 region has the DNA TGTGCCAGCAGCTCGATACTAGCGGGGGGGAATGAGCAGTTCTTC. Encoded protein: CASSSILAGGNEQFF.

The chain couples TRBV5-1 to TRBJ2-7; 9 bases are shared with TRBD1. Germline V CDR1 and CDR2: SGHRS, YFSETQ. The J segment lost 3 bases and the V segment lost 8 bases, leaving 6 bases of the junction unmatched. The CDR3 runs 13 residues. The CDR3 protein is CASRGTGLYEQYF. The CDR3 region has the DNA TGCGCCAGTCGGGGGACAGGGCTCTACGAGCAGTACTTC.

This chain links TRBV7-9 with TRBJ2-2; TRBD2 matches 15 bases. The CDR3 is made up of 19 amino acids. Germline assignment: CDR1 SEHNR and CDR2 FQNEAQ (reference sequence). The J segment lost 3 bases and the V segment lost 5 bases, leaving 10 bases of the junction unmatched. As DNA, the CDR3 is TGTGCCAGCAGCACCAGGACTAGCGGGGGGGCGTTCGACACCGGGGAGCTGTTTTTT. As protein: CASSTRTSGGAFDTGELFF.

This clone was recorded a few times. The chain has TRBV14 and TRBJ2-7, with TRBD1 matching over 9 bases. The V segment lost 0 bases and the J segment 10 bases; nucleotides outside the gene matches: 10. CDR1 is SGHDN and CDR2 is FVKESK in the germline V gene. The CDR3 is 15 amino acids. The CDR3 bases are TGTGCCAGCAGCCAAGATGGTAACAGGGGGCGTAGTCAGTACTTC. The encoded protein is CASSQDGNRGRSQYF.

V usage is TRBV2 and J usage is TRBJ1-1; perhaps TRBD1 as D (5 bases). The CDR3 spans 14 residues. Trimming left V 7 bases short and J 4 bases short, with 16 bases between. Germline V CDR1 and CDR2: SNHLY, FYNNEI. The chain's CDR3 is CASTKDTSSTEAFF. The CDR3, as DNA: TGTGCCAGCACTAAGGACACCTCGAGCACTGAAGCTTTCTTT.

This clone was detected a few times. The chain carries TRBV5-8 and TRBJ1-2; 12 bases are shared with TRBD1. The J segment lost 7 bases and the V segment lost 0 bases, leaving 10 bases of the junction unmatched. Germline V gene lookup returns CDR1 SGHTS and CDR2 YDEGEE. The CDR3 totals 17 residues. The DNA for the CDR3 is TGTGCCAGCAGCTTGGTGGGACAGGGGGCATTTATGGGTGGCTACACCTTC. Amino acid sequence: CASSLVGQGAFMGGYTF.